This T cell receptor (beta chain) was recovered during a study of blood T cell repertoires in COVID-19. At the level of the study: Italy, Spain and the United States were the sources of the convalescent and acute COVID-19 samples.

Germline-derived CDR1 and CDR2 are ENHRY and SYGVKD. Trimming stripped 10 bases from V and 0 bases from J, with 12 bases between. The CDR3 is 14 amino acids. Profiling relied on immunoSEQ multiplex PCR, and the TCRdb table lists in-frame clones only, not all of them. In the table there are 330,000 or so clones, over 70% of which are singletons. This receptor was taken from a man aged 25-45 years who had recovered from COVID-19. This chain connects TRBV10-3 to TRBJ2-2, with D possibly TRBD1 on 6 matching bases. The sequenced material came from PBMCs or T cells enriched from blood (not recorded which). CDR3 nucleotide sequence: TGTGCCACCATGGGGGCCACGAACACCGGGGAGCTGTTTTTT. It specifies CATMGATNTGELFF.